Reported below is one T cell receptor beta chain. This sample also contains other DNA sequences that code for the same CDR3. The data derive from a study of PD-L1 blockade in urothelial cancer. Study background: It was at 3 weeks (second dose) and 6 weeks after treatment start that blood was analyzed. The median T cell count in blood samples was 140,000 to 150,000.

Measured with immunoSEQ multiplex PCR; TCRdb has only the in-frame clones, and not every one. This table has about 84,000 clones, 82% appearing once. Each individual provided 1 to 8 samples (taken pretreatment and on-treatment). The CDR3 has 15 amino acids. Germline CDR1 and CDR2: MNHEY and SVGAGI. V was shortened by 5 bases and J by 3 bases, with 13 bases between the two germline ends. The TCR was taken from a man in his sixties or seventies with urothelial cancer. Sequencing was performed on PBMCs, taken around atezolizumab (anti-PD-L1) treatment. The V call is TRBV6-5, the J call TRBJ2-2; perhaps TRBD2 as D (5 bases). The CDR3 nucleotides read TGTGCCAGCAGTCCCCTTGCCGGGGACACCGGGGAGCTGTTTTTT. This gives the protein CASSPLAGDTGELFF.